This T cell receptor beta chain was identified in a study of identical twins. V shed 2 bases, J shed 7 bases, and the junction held 6 bases outside the gene matches. Germline CDR1 is DFQATT and CDR2 is SNEGSKA (reference sequence). The CDR3 is 14 residues long. In regard to this clonotype: The antigen is not known.

A template switching step contributed a universal primer site, while unique molecular identifiers were present in the cDNA. TCRdb re-analysed the 5' RACE reads in MiXCR, keeping a single row per CDR3 protein. The table includes 300,000 to 400,000 distinct CDR3 sequences, 9% to 15% detected once. Findings and caveats of the study: Conclusions came from cross-sectional statistical analysis, not from following the same donors.

Separately, the same data were catalogued under a study of yellow fever vaccine responses in identical twins.

This TCR derives from a woman aged 18-30 years in good health. The sequenced sample was CD8+ T cells sorted from blood. The chain combines TRBV20-1 with TRBJ2-1, with 9 bases fitting TRBD2. The chain's CDR3 is CSARTSGGLNEQFF. DNA for the CDR3: TGCAGTGCTAGAACGAGCGGGGGGTTGAATGAGCAGTTCTTC.